The clone carrying this T cell receptor (beta chain) was picked up a small number of times. Its antigen is not known. The data were obtained in a study of T-cell reconstitution after alpha-beta-depleted transplantation in children. Study-wide results and limits: At the one-year point after transplant, T-cell counts and TCRbeta diversity were found to come mostly from T cells that had been newly produced. It was reported that alpha-beta T cells came from several hundred expanded graft clones (about two months after transplant). After transplant, high TCRbeta diversity at day 60 in some patients arose from surviving recipient T cells and thymic progenitors.

The library targeted TCRbeta and was prepared with unique molecular identifiers. MiXCR was run by TCRdb on the PCR reads, yielding one entry per CDR3 protein. The sample contains some 600,000 distinct CDR3 sequences, 10% to 15% of which appear only once. V was pared by 0 bases and J by 5 bases, with 14 bases between. The germline CDR1 and CDR2 sequences are LGHDT and YNNKEL (reference sequence). The CDR3 contains 16 residues. The chain couples TRBV3-1 to TRBJ2-1; D is unresolved. Sequencing was performed on PBMCs, mostly from graft donor cells, taken 360 days after TCRalphabeta/CD19-depleted stem cell transplant. The sequence was collected from a male patient younger than 18 who had a stem cell transplant for acute myeloid leukemia, so the T cells may come from the graft donor. Written as DNA, the CDR3 is TGTGCCAGCAGCCAAGATCGGTGGGCCGTCCACAATGAGCAGTTCTTC. Amino acids: CASSQDRWAVHNEQFF.